What follows are 16 T cell receptor beta chains derived from one specimen sequenced in a study of OX40 agonist ivuxolimab in advanced cancers. Libraries were prepared by immunoSEQ multiplex PCR; TCRdb keeps only in-frame clonotypes and omits some of them. Of about 48,000 clones detected, more than 85% appear once; the ten largest clones hold less than 2.5%. The sample here was CD4+ or CD8+ T cells sorted from blood, taken in a trial of the OX40 agonist ivuxolimab. The source is an adult with an advanced solid tumor such as melanoma, head and neck, liver or kidney cancer.

V and J are TRBV6-1 and TRBJ1-5, with D unclear. Trimming left V 2 bases short and J 0 bases short, with 8 bases between. Per germline, CDR1 MNHNS and CDR2 SASEGT. This CDR3 spans 15 amino acids. The DNA for the CDR3 is TGTGCCAGCAGTGAATGGACGGATAGCAATCAGCCCCAGCATTTT. It is translated as CASSEWTDSNQPQHF.

J is TRBJ2-7 and V is TRBV11-1; 11 bases match TRBD2. CDR3 size: 15 residues. Germline values: CDR1 SGHAT, CDR2 FQDESV (reference sequence). Unmatched junction bases numbered 3, after V lost 2 bases and J lost 3 bases. The CDR3 DNA sequence: TGTGCCAGCAGCTTAATAACTAGCGGGAGCTACGAGCAGTACTTC. Its translation is CASSLITSGSYEQYF.

The V and J genes are TRBV18 and TRBJ1-1; D gene unclear. The CDR3 runs to 14 residues. Germline V gene sequence: CDR1 KGHSH, CDR2 LQKENI. V was clipped by 2 bases and J by 8 bases, with 15 bases between them. The CDR3 protein is CASSPGGVSREAFF. The CDR3 DNA sequence: TGTGCCAGCTCACCAGGCGGGGTCTCAAGGGAAGCTTTCTTT.

The J gene is TRBJ1-1, the V gene TRBV18; maybe TRBD1 (5 bases). Germline V gives CDR1 KGHSH, CDR2 LQKENI. The CDR3 sequence is 16 residues long. The V and J ends lost 0 bases and 3 bases respectively, with 14 bases between them. Written as DNA, the CDR3 is TGTGCCAGCTCACCACCATTAAGACAGCAGGACACTGAAGCTTTCTTT. Amino acids: CASSPPLRQQDTEAFF. Variable domain in full (rest from reference TRBV18 and TRBJ1-1): NAGVMQNPRHLVRRRGQEARLRCSPMKGHSHVYWYRQLPEEGLKFMVYLQKENIIDESGMPKERFSAEFPKEGPSILRIQQVVRGDSAAYFCASSPPLRQQDTEAFFGQGTRLTVV.

The genes are TRBV19 and TRBJ1-3, with D possibly being TRBD1 (5 bases). CDR3 size: 15 residues. V was cut by 5 bases and J by 0 bases, with 11 bases left in between. Germline V gene sequence: CDR1 LNHDA, CDR2 SQIVND (reference sequence). This CDR3 reads CASSRQIDSGNTIYF. The DNA of the CDR3 is TGTGCCAGTAGTCGACAGATAGACTCTGGAAACACCATATATTTT.

The V call is TRBV30, the J call TRBJ1-5; TRBD1 might be the D (5 bases). CDR3 length: 14 residues. Trimming removed 0 bases from V and 8 bases from J, with 14 bases in between. Per germline, CDR1 GTSNPN and CDR2 SVGIG (reference sequence). The chain's CDR3 is CAWSVLGAREPQHF. For the CDR3, the DNA is TGTGCCTGGAGTGTACTAGGGGCCCGTGAGCCCCAGCATTTT.

CDR3 sequence: CASSLGGGRRNTEAFF. In DNA form, the CDR3 reads TGTGCCAGCAGCCTGGGGGGGGGCCGGAGGAACACTGAAGCTTTCTTT. The chain uses TRBV7-2 and TRBJ1-1; TRBD1 might be the D (6 bases). Trimming pared 5 bases from V and 1 base from J, leaving 17 bases between. The CDR3 length is 16 residues. The germline V gene has CDR1 SGHTA and CDR2 FQGNSA.

This clone was counted a single time. The CDR3 is CASSLRAGAETQYF. In nucleotides, the CDR3 is TGTGCCAGCAGCTTAAGGGCGGGGGCAGAGACCCAGTACTTC. V and J are TRBV11-2 and TRBJ2-5; TRBD2 might be the D (7 bases). V was trimmed by 2 bases and J by 4 bases, leaving 11 bases between them. The germline V gene encodes CDR1 SGHAT and CDR2 FQNNGV. The CDR3 totals 14 residues.

The V call is TRBV18, the J call TRBJ2-5; TRBD1 or TRBD2 may be the D gene (7 bases each). CDR3 size: 15 residues. Trimming took off 4 bases at V and 5 bases at J, with 17 bases between the two ends. Germline V gene data show CDR1 as KGHSH and CDR2 as LQKENI. The CDR3 protein is CASSQRQGGEETQYF. In DNA, the CDR3 is TGTGCCAGCTCACAACGACAGGGAGGGGAGGAGACCCAGTACTTC. Variable domain in full (rest from reference TRBV18 and TRBJ2-5): NAGVMQNPRHLVRRRGQEARLRCSPMKGHSHVYWYRQLPEEGLKFMVYLQKENIIDESGMPKERFSAEFPKEGPSILRIQQVVRGDSAAYFCASSQRQGGEETQYFGPGTRLLVL.

The chain employs TRBV7-2 and TRBJ2-5; D unresolved. The CDR3 has 15 amino acids. V gave up 1 base and J gave up 5 bases, with 14 bases separating them. Germline V lookup: CDR1 SGHTA, CDR2 FQGNSA. CDR3 in DNA: TGTGCCAGCAGCTTAGTTGCGACACCTTGGGAGACCCAGTACTTC. As protein: CASSLVATPWETQYF.

This rearrangement joins TRBV19 to TRBJ2-3, with 9 bases aligning to TRBD1. CDR3 size: 15 residues. V shed 6 bases and J 3 bases; nucleotides not matched to a gene: 7. Germline V CDR1 and CDR2: LNHDA, SQIVND (reference sequence). The CDR3 nucleotides read TGTGCCAGTAGCCAGGGACAGGGAGGAACAGATACGCAGTATTTT. Translating it yields CASSQGQGGTDTQYF.

The chain uses TRBV6-5 and TRBJ1-5; D is possibly TRBD1 (6 bases). Trimming removed 7 bases from V and 7 bases from J, with 17 bases in between. The germline CDR1 and CDR2 sequences are MNHEY and SVGAGI. The CDR3 consists of 14 residues. CDR3 sequence reads: CASKLGTDSQPQHF. CDR3 coding DNA: TGTGCCAGCAAACTCGGGACGGACAGCCAGCCCCAGCATTTT.

The chain employs TRBV5-4 and TRBJ2-3; TRBD2 aligns across 11 bases. The CDR3 has 16 amino acids. V trimming: 4 bases; J trimming: 4 bases; junction bases outside the gene matches: 8. Per germline, CDR1 SGHNT and CDR2 YYREEE (reference sequence). The CDR3 bases are TGTGCCAGCAGCGCGGAGTTGACTAGCGGGGCAGATACGCAGTATTTT. Amino acids: CASSAELTSGADTQYF.

The chain recombines TRBV25-1 with TRBJ2-2; no clear D gene. V lost 6 bases, J lost 8 bases, and 13 bases lay in between. The CDR3 covers 13 residues. Germline V lookup: CDR1 MGHDK, CDR2 SYGVNS. CDR3 DNA sequence: TGTGCCAGCAGCCCCGAAGCCTGGGGGGAGCTGTTTTTT. As protein: CASSPEAWGELFF. Drawing the rest from reference TRBV25-1 and TRBJ2-2, the complete variable domain is EADIYQTPRYLVIGTGKKITLECSQTMGHDKMYWYQQDPGMELHLIHYSYGVNSTEKGDLSSESTVSRIRTEHFPLTLESARPSHTSQYLCASSPEAWGELFFGEGSRLTVL.

The chain is built from TRBV2 and TRBJ2-1; 8 bases are a match to TRBD2. After removal of 3 bases from V and 7 bases from J, the junction contained 5 bases not matched to a gene. Looked up from germline, CDR1 is SNHLY and CDR2 is FYNNEI. The CDR3 contains 14 residues. DNA for the CDR3: TGTGCCAGCAGTGACAGCGGGAGTAGGAATGAGCAGTTCTTC. Its protein product is CASSDSGSRNEQFF.

Concerning this clone: Germline and junction disagree at one end, which may indicate a read error. This chain connects TRBV2 to TRBJ1-5; tentative D call: TRBD1 (5 bases). CDR3 length equals 13 residues. Germline loops: CDR1 SNHLY, CDR2 FYNNEI. DNA of the CDR3: TGTGCCAGCAGCGAAGGATGGGGGGAGCCCCAGCATTTT. Translation gives CASSEGWGEPQHF.